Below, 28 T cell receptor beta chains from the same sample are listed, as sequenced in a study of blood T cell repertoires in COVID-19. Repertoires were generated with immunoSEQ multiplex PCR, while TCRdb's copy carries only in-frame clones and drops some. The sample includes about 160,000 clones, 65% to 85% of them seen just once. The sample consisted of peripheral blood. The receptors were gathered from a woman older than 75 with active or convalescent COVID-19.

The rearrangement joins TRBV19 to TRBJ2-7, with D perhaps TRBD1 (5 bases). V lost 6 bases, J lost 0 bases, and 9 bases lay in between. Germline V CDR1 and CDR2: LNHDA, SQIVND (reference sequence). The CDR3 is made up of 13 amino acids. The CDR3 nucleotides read TGTGCCAGTAGCGACAGCCCCTCCTACGAGCAGTACTTC. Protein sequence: CASSDSPSYEQYF.

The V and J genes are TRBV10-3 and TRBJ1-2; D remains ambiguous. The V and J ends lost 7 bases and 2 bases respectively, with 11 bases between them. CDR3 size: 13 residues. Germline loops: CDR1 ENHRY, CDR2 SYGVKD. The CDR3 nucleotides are TGTGCCATCAACGAGGGATCAAACTATGGCTACACCTTC. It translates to CAINEGSNYGYTF.

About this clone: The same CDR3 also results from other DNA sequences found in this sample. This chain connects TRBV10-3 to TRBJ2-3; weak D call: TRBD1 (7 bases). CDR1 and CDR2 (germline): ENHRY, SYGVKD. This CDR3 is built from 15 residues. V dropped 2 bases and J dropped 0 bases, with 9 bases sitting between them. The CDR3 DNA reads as TGTGCCATCAGTGAGCAGGGGGGAAGCACAGATACGCAGTATTTT. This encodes CAISEQGGSTDTQYF.

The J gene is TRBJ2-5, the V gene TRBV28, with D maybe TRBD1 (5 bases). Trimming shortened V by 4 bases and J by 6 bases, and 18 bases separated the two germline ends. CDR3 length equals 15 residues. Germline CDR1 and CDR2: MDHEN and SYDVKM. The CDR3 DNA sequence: TGTGCCAGCAGTTCGTCACCCCGACAGACGCAGACCCAGTACTTC. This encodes CASSSSPRQTQTQYF. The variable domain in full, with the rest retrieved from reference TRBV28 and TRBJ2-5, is DVKVTQSSRYLVKRTGEKVFLECVQDMDHENMFWYRQDPGLGLRLIYFSYDVKMKEKGDIPEGYSVSREKKERFSLILESASTNQTSMYLCASSSSPRQTQTQYFGPGTRLLVL.

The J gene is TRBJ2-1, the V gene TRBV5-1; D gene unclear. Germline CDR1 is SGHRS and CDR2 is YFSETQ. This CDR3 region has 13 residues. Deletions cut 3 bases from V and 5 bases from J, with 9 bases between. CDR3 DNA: TGCGCCAGCAGCTGGCAGGAACACAATGAGCAGTTCTTC. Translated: CASSWQEHNEQFF. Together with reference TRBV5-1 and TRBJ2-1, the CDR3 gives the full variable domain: KAGVTQTPRYLIKTRGQQVTLSCSPISGHRSVSWYQQTPGQGLQFLFEYFSETQRNKGNFPGRFSGRQFSNSRSEMNVSTLELGDSALYLCASSWQEHNEQFFGPGTRLTVL.

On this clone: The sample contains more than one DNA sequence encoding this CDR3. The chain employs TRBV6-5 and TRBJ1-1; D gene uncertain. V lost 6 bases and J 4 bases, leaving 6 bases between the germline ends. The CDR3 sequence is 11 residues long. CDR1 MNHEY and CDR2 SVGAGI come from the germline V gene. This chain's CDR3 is CASSPGTEAFF. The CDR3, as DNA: TGTGCCAGCAGCCCGGGCACTGAAGCTTTCTTT.

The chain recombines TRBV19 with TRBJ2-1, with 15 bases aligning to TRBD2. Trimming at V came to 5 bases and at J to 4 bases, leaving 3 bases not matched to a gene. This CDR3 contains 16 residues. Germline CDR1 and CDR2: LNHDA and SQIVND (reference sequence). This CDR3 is CASSPGLAGGYNEQFF. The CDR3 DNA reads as TGTGCCAGTAGTCCCGGACTAGCGGGGGGGTACAATGAGCAGTTCTTC.

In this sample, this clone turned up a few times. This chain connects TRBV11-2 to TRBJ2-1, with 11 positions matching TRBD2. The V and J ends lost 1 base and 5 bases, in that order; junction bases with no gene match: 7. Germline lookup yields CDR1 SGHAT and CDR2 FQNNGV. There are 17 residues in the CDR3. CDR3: CASSLGNMGLADNEQFF. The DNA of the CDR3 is TGTGCCAGCAGCTTAGGCAATATGGGACTAGCGGACAATGAGCAGTTCTTC.

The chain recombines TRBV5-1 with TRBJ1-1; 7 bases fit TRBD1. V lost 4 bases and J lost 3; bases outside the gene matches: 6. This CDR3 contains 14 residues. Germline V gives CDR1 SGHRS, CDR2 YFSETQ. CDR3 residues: CASSPNRGDTEAFF. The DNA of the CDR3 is TGCGCCAGCAGCCCAAACAGGGGAGACACTGAAGCTTTCTTT.

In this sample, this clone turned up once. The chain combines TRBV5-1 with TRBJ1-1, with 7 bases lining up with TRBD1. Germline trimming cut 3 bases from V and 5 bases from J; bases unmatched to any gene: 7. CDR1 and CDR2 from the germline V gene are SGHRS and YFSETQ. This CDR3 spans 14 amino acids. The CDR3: CASSSGQARTEAFF. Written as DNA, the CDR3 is TGCGCCAGCAGCTCTGGACAGGCCCGTACTGAAGCTTTCTTT.

CDR3 loop: CASNRQSGSGNTIYF. Written as DNA, the CDR3 is TGTGCCAGCAATCGACAGTCAGGCTCTGGAAACACCATATATTTT. J is TRBJ1-3 and V is TRBV6-5; maybe TRBD1 (5 bases). Per the germline V gene, CDR1 is MNHEY and CDR2 is SVGAGI. V lost 7 bases and J 0 bases, leaving 13 bases between the germline ends. This CDR3 contains 15 residues.

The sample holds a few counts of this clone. CDR3 protein: CASRREGAGANVLTF. DNA for the CDR3: TGTGCCAGCAGGCGGGAAGGGGCTGGGGCCAACGTCCTGACTTTC. The chain employs TRBV2 and TRBJ2-6; weak D call: TRBD2 (6 bases). Trimming took 6 bases from V and 2 from J, leaving 11 bases between them. The CDR3 has 15 amino acids. Germline assignment: CDR1 SNHLY and CDR2 FYNNEI.

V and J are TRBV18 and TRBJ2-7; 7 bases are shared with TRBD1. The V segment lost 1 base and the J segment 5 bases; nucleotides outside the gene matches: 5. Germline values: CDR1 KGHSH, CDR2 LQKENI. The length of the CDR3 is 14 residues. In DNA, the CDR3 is TGTGCCAGCTCACCACAGGGGGCGTTGAACGAGCAGTACTTC. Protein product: CASSPQGALNEQYF. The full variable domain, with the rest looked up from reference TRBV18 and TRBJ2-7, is NAGVMQNPRHLVRRRGQEARLRCSPMKGHSHVYWYRQLPEEGLKFMVYLQKENIIDESGMPKERFSAEFPKEGPSILRIQQVVRGDSAAYFCASSPQGALNEQYFGPGTRLTVT.

CDR3: CASCGGSAGYGYTF. CDR3 nucleotide sequence: TGTGCCAGCTGCGGAGGGTCCGCGGGATATGGCTACACCTTC. The rearrangement joins TRBV6-5 to TRBJ1-2; D not resolved. The CDR3 extends over 14 amino acids. The germline gives CDR1 MNHEY, CDR2 SVGAGI. The V and J ends lost 8 bases and 5 bases respectively, with 18 bases between them.

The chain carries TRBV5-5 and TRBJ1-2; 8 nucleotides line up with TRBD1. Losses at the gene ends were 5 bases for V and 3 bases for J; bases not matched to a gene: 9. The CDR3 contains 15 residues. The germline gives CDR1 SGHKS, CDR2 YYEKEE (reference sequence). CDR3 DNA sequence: TGTGCCAGCAGTACTGGACAGGGTTATTACTATGGCTACACCTTC. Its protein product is CASSTGQGYYYGYTF. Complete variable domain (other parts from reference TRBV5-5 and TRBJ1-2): DAGVTQSPTHLIKTRGQQVTLRCSPISGHKSVSWYQQVLGQGPQFIFQYYEKEERGRGNFPDRFSARQFPNYSSELNVNALLLGDSALYLCASSTGQGYYYGYTFGSGTRLTVV.

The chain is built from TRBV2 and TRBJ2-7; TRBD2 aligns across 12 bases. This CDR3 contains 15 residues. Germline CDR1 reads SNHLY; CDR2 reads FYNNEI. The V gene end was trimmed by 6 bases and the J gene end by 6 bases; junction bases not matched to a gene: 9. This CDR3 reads CASSPLAGGRGEQYF. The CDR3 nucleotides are TGTGCCAGCAGCCCACTAGCGGGGGGCCGGGGCGAGCAGTACTTC.

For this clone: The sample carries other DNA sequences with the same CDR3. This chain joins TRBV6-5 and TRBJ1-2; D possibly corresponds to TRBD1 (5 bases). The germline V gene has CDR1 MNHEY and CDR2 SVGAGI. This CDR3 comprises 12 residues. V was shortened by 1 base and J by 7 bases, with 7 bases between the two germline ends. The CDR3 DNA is TGTGCCAGCAGTTACTGGGGCGGTGGCTACACCTTC. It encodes CASSYWGGGYTF.

CDR3 amino acids: CASSIPSGVYSNQPQHF. CDR3 sequence (DNA): TGTGCCAGTAGTATACCGTCAGGGGTTTATAGCAATCAGCCCCAGCATTTT. V is TRBV19 and J is TRBJ1-5, with TRBD1 as a possible D gene (6 bases). CDR1 is LNHDA, CDR2 SQIVND, per germline (reference sequence). This CDR3 comprises 17 residues. Trimming removed 2 bases from V and 0 bases from J, with 14 bases in between.

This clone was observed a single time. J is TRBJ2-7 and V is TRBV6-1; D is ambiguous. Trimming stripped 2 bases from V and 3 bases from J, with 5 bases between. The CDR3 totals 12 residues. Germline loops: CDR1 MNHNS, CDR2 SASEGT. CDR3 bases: TGTGCCAGCAGTGAACTGAGCTACGAGCAGTACTTC. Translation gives CASSELSYEQYF.

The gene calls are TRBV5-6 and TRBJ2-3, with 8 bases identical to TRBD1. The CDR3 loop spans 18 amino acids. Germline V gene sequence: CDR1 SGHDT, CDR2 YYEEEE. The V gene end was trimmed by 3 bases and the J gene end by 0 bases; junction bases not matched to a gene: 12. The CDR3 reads CASSSNPGTGISTDTQYF. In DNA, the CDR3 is TGTGCCAGCAGCTCGAACCCCGGGACAGGAATTAGCACAGATACGCAGTATTTT.

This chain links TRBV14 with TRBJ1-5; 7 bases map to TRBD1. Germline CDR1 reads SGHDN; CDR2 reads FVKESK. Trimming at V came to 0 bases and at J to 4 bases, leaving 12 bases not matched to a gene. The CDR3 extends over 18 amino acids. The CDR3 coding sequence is TGTGCCAGCAGCCAAGATGCGACTACAGGGGTGCCGAATCAGCCCCAGCATTTT. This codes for CASSQDATTGVPNQPQHF.

The CDR3 DNA is TGTGCCAGCAGCAACCGTGACTTGACCTACGAGCAGTACTTC. It is translated as CASSNRDLTYEQYF. The chain has TRBV7-2 and TRBJ2-7; D ambiguous. This CDR3 spans 14 amino acids. V lost 5 bases, J lost 2 bases, and 13 bases lay in between. The germline CDR1 and CDR2 sequences are SGHTA and FQGNSA.

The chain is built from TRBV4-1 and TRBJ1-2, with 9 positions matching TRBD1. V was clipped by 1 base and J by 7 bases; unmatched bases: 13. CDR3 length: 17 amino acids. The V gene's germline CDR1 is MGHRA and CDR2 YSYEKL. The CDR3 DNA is TGCGCCAGCAGCCAAGGACTTAAGTTAGGACAGGGGTCTGGCTACACCTTC. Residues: CASSQGLKLGQGSGYTF.

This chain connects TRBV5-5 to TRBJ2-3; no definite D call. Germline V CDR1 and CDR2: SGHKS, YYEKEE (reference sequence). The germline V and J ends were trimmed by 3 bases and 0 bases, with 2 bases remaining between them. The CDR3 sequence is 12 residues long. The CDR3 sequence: CASSSSTDTQYF. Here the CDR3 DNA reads TGTGCCAGCAGCTCGAGCACAGATACGCAGTATTTT.

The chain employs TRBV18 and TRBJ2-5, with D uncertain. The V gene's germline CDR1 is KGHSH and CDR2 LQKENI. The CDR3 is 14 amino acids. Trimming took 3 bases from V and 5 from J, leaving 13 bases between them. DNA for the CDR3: TGTGCCAGCTCACCCCCCTTCCCGTTGGAGACCCAGTACTTC. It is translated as CASSPPFPLETQYF.

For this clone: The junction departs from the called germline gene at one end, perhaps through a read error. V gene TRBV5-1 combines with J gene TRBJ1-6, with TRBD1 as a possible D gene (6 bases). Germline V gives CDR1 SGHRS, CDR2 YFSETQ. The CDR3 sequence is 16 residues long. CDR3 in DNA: TGCGCCAGCAGAATCGAAACAGGGTCCTACAATTCACCCCTCCACTTT. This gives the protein CASRIETGSYNSPLHF.

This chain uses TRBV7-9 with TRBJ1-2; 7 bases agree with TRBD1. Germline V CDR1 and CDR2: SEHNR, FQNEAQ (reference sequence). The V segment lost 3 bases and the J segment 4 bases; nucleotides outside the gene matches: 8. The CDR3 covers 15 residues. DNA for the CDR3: TGTGCCAGCAGCTTTCCTCGACAGGGCGGCTATGGCTACACCTTC. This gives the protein CASSFPRQGGYGYTF.

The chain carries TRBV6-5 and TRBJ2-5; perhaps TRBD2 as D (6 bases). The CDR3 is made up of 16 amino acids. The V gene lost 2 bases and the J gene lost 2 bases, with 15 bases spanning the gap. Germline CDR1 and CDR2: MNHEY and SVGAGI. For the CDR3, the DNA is TGTGCCAGCAGTTACGGGCGATTAGCGGATCAAGAGACCCAGTACTTC. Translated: CASSYGRLADQETQYF.